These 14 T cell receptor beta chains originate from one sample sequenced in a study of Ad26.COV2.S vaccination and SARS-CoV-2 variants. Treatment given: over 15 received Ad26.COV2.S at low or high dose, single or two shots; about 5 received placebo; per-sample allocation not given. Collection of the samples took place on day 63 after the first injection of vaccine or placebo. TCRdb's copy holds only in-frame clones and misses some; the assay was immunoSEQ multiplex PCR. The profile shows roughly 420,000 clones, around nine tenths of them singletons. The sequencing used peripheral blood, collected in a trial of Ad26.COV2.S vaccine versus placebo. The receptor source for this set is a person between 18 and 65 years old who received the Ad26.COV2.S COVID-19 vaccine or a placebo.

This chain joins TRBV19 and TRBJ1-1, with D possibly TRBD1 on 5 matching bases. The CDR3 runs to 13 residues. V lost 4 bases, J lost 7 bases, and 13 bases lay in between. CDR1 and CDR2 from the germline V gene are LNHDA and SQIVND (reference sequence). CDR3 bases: TGTGCCAGTAGTAGGATGGGGCTACTTGAAGCTTTCTTT. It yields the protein CASSRMGLLEAFF.

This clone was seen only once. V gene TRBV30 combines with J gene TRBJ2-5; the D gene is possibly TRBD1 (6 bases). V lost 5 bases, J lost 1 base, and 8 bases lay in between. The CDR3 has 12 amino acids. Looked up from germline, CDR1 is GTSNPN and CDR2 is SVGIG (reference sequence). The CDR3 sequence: CAWGQPQETQYF. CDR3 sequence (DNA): TGTGCCTGGGGACAGCCCCAAGAGACCCAGTACTTC.

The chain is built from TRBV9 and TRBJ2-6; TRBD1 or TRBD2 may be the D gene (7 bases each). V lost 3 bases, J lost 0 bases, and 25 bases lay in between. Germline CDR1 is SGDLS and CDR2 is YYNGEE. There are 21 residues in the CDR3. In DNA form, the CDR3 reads TGTGCCAGCAGCGCTAGGGGGGGCGGAGGGACAGTCACCTCTGGGGCCAACGTCCTGACTTTC. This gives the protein CASSARGGGGTVTSGANVLTF.

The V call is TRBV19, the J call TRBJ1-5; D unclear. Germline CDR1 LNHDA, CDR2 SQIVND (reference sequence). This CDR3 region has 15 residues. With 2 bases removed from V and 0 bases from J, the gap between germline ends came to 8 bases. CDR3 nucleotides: TGTGCCAGTAGTATATACAGCCATAGCAATCAGCCCCAGCATTTT. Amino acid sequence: CASSIYSHSNQPQHF. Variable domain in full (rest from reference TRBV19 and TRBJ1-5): DGGITQSPKYLFRKEGQNVTLSCEQNLNHDAMYWYRQDPGQGLRLIYYSQIVNDFQKGDIAEGYSVSREKKESFPLTVTSAQKNPTAFYLCASSIYSHSNQPQHFGDGTRLSIL.

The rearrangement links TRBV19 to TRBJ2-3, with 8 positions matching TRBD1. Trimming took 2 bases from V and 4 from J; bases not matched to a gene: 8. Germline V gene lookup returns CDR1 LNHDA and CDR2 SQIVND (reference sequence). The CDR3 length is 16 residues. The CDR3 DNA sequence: TGTGCCAGTAGTATACCAGGGGGCCCTATGGCAGATACGCAGTATTTT. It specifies CASSIPGGPMADTQYF.

CDR3 sequence reads: CASSLAGGPETQYF. In DNA form, the CDR3 reads TGTGCCAGCAGCTTAGCGGGGGGGCCCGAGACCCAGTACTTC. The chain links TRBV7-9 to TRBJ2-5, with D maybe TRBD2 (7 bases). V gave up 0 bases and J gave up 5 bases, with 10 bases separating them. The germline gives CDR1 SEHNR, CDR2 FQNEAQ (reference sequence). The CDR3 loop spans 14 amino acids.

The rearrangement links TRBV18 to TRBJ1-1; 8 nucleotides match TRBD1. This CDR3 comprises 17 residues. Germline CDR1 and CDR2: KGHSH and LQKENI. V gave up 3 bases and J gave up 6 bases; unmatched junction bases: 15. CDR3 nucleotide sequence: TGTGCCAGCTCACCGGCTTGGGATAGGACAGGGTCGGCTGAAGCTTTCTTT. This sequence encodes CASSPAWDRTGSAEAFF.

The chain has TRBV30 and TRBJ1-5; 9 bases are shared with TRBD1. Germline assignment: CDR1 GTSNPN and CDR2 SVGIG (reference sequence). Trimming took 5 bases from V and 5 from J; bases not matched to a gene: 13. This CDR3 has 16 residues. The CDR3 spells CAWLKYGDRDYQPQHF. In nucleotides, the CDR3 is TGTGCCTGGCTTAAATATGGGGACAGGGATTATCAGCCCCAGCATTTT.

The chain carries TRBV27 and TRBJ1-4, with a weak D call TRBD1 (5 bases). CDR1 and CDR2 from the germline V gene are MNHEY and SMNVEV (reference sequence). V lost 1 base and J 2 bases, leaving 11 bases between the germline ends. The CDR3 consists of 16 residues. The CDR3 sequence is CASSLFQGGTNEKLFF. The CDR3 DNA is TGTGCCAGCAGTTTATTTCAGGGAGGGACTAATGAAAAACTGTTTTTT. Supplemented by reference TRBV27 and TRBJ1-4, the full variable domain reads EAQVTQNPRYLITVTGKKLTVTCSQNMNHEYMSWYRQDPGLGLRQIYYSMNVEVTDKGDVPEGYKVSRKEKRNFPLILESPSPNQTSLYFCASSLFQGGTNEKLFFGSGTQLSVL.

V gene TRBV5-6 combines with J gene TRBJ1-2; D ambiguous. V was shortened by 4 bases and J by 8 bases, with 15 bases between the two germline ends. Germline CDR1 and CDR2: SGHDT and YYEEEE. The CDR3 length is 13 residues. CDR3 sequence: CASSVPGQTGYTF. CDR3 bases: TGTGCCAGCAGCGTTCCGGGTCAGACCGGCTACACCTTC.

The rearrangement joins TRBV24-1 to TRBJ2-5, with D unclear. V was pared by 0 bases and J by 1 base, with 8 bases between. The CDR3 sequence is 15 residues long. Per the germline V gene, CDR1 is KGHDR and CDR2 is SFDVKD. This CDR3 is CATSDLGQIQETQYF. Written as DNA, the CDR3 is TGTGCCACCAGTGATTTGGGGCAGATCCAAGAGACCCAGTACTTC.

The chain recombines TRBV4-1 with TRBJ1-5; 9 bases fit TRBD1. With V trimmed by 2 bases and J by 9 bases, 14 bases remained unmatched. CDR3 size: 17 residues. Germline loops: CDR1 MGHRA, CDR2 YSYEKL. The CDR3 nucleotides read TGCGCCAGCAGCCAACGTTGGGACAGGGATTTATTGGCGCCCCAGCATTTT. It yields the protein CASSQRWDRDLLAPQHF.

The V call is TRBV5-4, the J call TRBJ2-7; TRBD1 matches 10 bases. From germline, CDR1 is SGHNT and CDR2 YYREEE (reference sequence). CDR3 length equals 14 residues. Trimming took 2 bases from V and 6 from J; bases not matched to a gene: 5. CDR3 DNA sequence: TGTGCCAGCAGCTTTGGGACAGGGGATGGCGAGCAGTACTTC. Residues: CASSFGTGDGEQYF.

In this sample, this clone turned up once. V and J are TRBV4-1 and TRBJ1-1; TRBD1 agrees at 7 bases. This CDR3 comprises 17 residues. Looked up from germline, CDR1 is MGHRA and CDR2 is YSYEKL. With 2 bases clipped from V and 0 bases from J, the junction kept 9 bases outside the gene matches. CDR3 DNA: TGCGCCAGCAGCCAACTTCCGTACAGGGGACTGAACACTGAAGCTTTCTTT. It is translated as CASSQLPYRGLNTEAFF.